The rows below give T cell receptor beta chains drawn from one sample of a study of human T cells and chemical hapten exposure. TCRdb reprocessed the RACE reads with MiXCR, giving one entry per CDR3 protein. The repertoire holds fewer than 100,000 distinct CDR3 sequences, with around 9.9% as singletons. This specimen consisted of whole blood, obtained in connection with sensitization to the hapten diphenylcyclopropenone (DPC). These receptors originate from a woman in her thirties with alopecia areata. Some clones in this sample may be carry-over from other donors' samples. CDR3s include the opening cysteine and the closing phenylalanine or tryptophan. The order of the fields is clone size, V gene, J gene, D gene, CDR3 protein, CDR3 DNA. D genes are given only for firm matches. Clone size is given for some rows only: seen once, a few or many times, or a class if the clone is expanded.

many	TRBV7-7	TRBJ2-3	.	CASSLGPGAGTDTQYF	TGTGCCAGCAGCTTAGGCCCGGGGGCGGGCACAGATACGCAGTATTTT
many	TRBV11-1	TRBJ2-1	TRBD2	CASSLLSGRAGGNEQFF	TGTGCCAGCAGCTTACTTAGCGGGAGGGCCGGAGGAAATGAGCAGTTCTTC
many	TRBV28	TRBJ1-3	.	CASRRAGNTIYF	TGTGCCAGTCGGCGTGCTGGAAACACCATATATTTT
few	TRBV28	TRBJ1-3	TRBD1	CASSFGPQGVGNTIYF	TGTGCCAGCAGTTTCGGCCCACAGGGGGTTGGAAACACCATATATTTT
.	TRBV28	TRBJ2-7	TRBD2	CVAGGVAYEQYF	TGTGTTGCGGGAGGTGTCGCCTACGAGCAGTACTTC
few	TRBV2	TRBJ2-3	.	CASTLQGTSTDTQYF	TGTGCCAGCACCCTCCAGGGGACTAGCACAGATACGCAGTATTTT
many	TRBV27	TRBJ1-5	.	CASSFAGQPQHF	TGTGCCAGCAGTTTTGCGGGCCAGCCCCAGCATTTT
few	TRBV2	TRBJ2-5	.	CASSVLEWTQYF	TGTGCCAGCAGTGTACTCGAGTGGACCCAGTACTTC
many	TRBV12-3/TRBV12-4	TRBJ2-7	.	CASGRAGESYEQYF	TGTGCCAGCGGTCGAGCGGGCGAGTCCTACGAGCAGTACTTC
many	TRBV4-3	TRBJ2-1	TRBD2	CASSFRLAEYNEQFF	TGCGCCAGCAGCTTCCGACTAGCGGAGTACAATGAGCAGTTCTTC
.	TRBV7-9	TRBJ2-7	.	CASSPPRGTQDSYEQYF	TGTGCCAGCAGCCCACCCCGGGGGACTCAAGACTCCTACGAGCAGTACTTC
few	TRBV5-5	TRBJ1-5	.	CASSPNTGPQHF	TGTGCCAGCAGCCCTAATACTGGGCCCCAGCATTTT
many	TRBV4-3	TRBJ2-7	TRBD1	CASSQERQGAYEQYF	TGCGCCAGCAGCCAAGAAAGACAGGGGGCCTACGAGCAGTACTTC
many	TRBV20-1	TRBJ2-1	TRBD2	CSAAGLASYNEQFF	TGCAGTGCCGCGGGACTAGCGTCCTACAATGAGCAGTTCTTC
.	TRBV7-3	TRBJ2-7	TRBD2	CASSLGRASGSYEQYF	TGTGCCAGCAGCTTAGGTCGAGCTAGCGGTTCCTACGAGCAGTACTTC
.	TRBV7-9	TRBJ1-4	.	CASSLRDPKEKLFF	TGTGCCAGCAGCTTAAGAGACCCCAAAGAAAAACTGTTTTTT
many	TRBV28	TRBJ2-7	.	CASSSLRAEQYF	TGTGCCAGCAGCTCCCTTCGGGCCGAGCAGTACTTC
many	TRBV7-8	TRBJ2-3	.	CASSLPGKVTDTQYF	TGTGCCAGCAGCTTACCCGGGAAAGTCACAGATACGCAGTATTTT
many	TRBV20-1	TRBJ2-3	TRBD2	CSARAGGNTDTQYF	TGCAGTGCTCGAGCGGGGGGGAACACAGATACGCAGTATTTT
many	TRBV2	TRBJ1-2	TRBD1	CASSSRTGPGSYGYTF	TGTGCCAGCAGTAGCCGGACAGGCCCCGGGTCATATGGCTACACCTTC
many	TRBV12-3/TRBV12-4	TRBJ1-3	.	CASSFMGIGYF	TGTGCCAGCAGTTTCATGGGGATCGGCTATTTT
.	TRBV24-1	TRBJ1-1	.	CATRGIQGGEAFF	TGTGCCACCAGGGGAATTCAGGGAGGAGAAGCTTTCTTT
.	TRBV10-3	TRBJ2-2	.	CAIRDHVGTGELFF	TGTGCCATCAGGGACCACGTGGGCACCGGGGAGCTGTTTTTT
once	TRBV4-1	TRBJ1-3	.	CASSRIRAREPGNTIYF	TGCGCCAGCAGCCGCATCAGGGCACGCGAACCTGGAAACACCATATATTTT
many	TRBV18	TRBJ1-3	.	CASSTDSGNTIYF	TGTGCCAGCTCAACGGACAGTGGAAACACCATATATTTT
.	TRBV3-1	TRBJ1-6	.	CASSQGRSAGSPLHF	TGTGCCAGCAGCCAAGGCAGGTCGGCTGGTTCACCCCTCCACTTT
.	TRBV11-2	TRBJ2-5	TRBD2	CASSLGTSGRVETQYF	TGTGCCAGCAGCCTAGGGACTAGCGGGAGGGTGGAGACCCAGTACTTC
many	TRBV10-3	TRBJ1-4	TRBD1	CAISPGQANEKLFF	TGTGCCATCAGTCCGGGACAGGCCAATGAAAAACTGTTTTTT
many	TRBV4-3	TRBJ2-1	.	CASSQDPQPNEQFF	TGCGCCAGCAGCCAAGATCCCCAGCCCAATGAGCAGTTCTTC
.	TRBV12-3/TRBV12-4	TRBJ2-3	.	CASSPRETGKDTQYF	TGTGCCAGCAGTCCTCGCGAAACGGGGAAAGATACGCAGTATTTT
many	TRBV5-1	TRBJ2-3	.	CASSLVFGAAAPLAYTQYF	TGCGCCAGCAGCTTGGTCTTCGGGGCAGCGGCCCCCCTAGCCTATACGCAGTATTTT
.	TRBV5-1	TRBJ1-2	.	CASSQVDGYGYTF	TGCGCCAGCAGCCAAGTGGACGGCTATGGCTACACCTTC
few	TRBV10-3	TRBJ1-2	.	CAISGIQVELYGYTF	TGTGCCATCAGTGGTATCCAGGTTGAACTCTATGGCTACACCTTC
.	TRBV4-1	TRBJ2-2	TRBD2	CASTPGLAVITGELFF	TGCGCCAGCACCCCCGGACTAGCCGTTATCACCGGGGAGCTGTTTTTT
many	TRBV7-6	TRBJ2-5	TRBD1	CASSIGQGQETQYF	TGTGCCAGCAGCATAGGACAGGGCCAAGAGACCCAGTACTTC
many	TRBV12-3/TRBV12-4	TRBJ1-5	.	CASGQGSGSNQPQHF	TGTGCCAGCGGGCAGGGGTCGGGGAGCAATCAGCCCCAGCATTTT
.	TRBV7-9	TRBJ1-5	.	CASSPYNSNRPQHF	TGTGCCAGCAGTCCCTACAATAGCAATCGGCCCCAGCATTTT
.	TRBV19	TRBJ2-5	.	CASSSILGLTKETQYF	TGTGCCAGTAGTAGCATCCTCGGACTTACTAAAGAGACCCAGTACTTC
.	TRBV20-1	TRBJ1-5	.	CSARDGPNQPQHF	TGCAGTGCTAGAGACGGTCCCAATCAGCCCCAGCATTTT
many	TRBV25-1	TRBJ2-1	TRBD1	CASSDRGQPYNEQFF	TGTGCCAGCAGTGATAGGGGGCAGCCATACAATGAGCAGTTCTTC
few	TRBV2	TRBJ2-1	TRBD2	CASRAPQAGENPFF	TGTGCCAGCAGAGCCCCCCAAGCGGGAGAAAACCCGTTCTTC
few	TRBV12-3/TRBV12-4	TRBJ1-5	.	CASSLRVGKGLLDNQPQHF	TGTGCCAGCAGTTTAAGGGTGGGAAAGGGGCTTTTAGACAATCAGCCCCAGCATTTT
few	TRBV12-3/TRBV12-4	TRBJ1-2	.	CASSLGGSDNYGYTF	TGTGCCAGCAGTTTAGGAGGGTCGGATAACTATGGCTACACCTTC
many	TRBV4-2	TRBJ2-3	TRBD2	CASSQDRTSEGTDTQYF	TGTGCCAGCAGCCAAGATAGGACTAGCGAGGGCACAGATACGCAGTATTTT
.	TRBV10-3	TRBJ1-1	.	CAITQRGTEAFF	TGTGCCATCACTCAGAGAGGGACTGAAGCTTTCTTT
few	TRBV7-2	TRBJ2-7	.	CASSLAYYEQYF	TGTGCCAGCAGCTTAGCGTACTACGAGCAGTACTTC
many	TRBV24-1	TRBJ2-3	.	CATSVADSKQYF	TGTGCCACCAGTGTCGCTGACTCGAAGCAGTATTTT
few	TRBV11-1	TRBJ2-1	TRBD2	CASSLRLAGVSEQFF	TGTGCCAGCAGCCTCCGACTAGCGGGAGTAAGTGAGCAGTTCTTC
many	TRBV14	TRBJ1-1	TRBD1	CASRKQGTTEAFF	TGTGCCAGCAGAAAACAGGGGACCACTGAAGCTTTCTTT
many	TRBV20-1	TRBJ2-6	TRBD1	CSARTGVLSGANVLTF	TGCAGTGCAAGGACAGGGGTTCTCTCTGGGGCCAACGTCCTGACTTTC
many	TRBV12-3/TRBV12-4	TRBJ1-2	TRBD1	CASSLGTETYGYTF	TGTGCCAGCAGTTTGGGGACAGAGACCTATGGCTACACCTTC
many	TRBV6-2/TRBV6-3	TRBJ1-1	TRBD1	CASNHGQGASSNTEAFF	TGTGCCAGCAACCATGGACAGGGGGCCTCCTCGAACACTGAAGCTTTCTTT
few	TRBV18	TRBJ2-1	.	CASSRLTNLGNEQFF	TGTGCCAGCTCACGCCTTACTAACCTAGGCAATGAGCAGTTCTTC
.	TRBV20-1	TRBJ1-1	.	CSARGGYTEAFF	TGCAGTGCTAGAGGGGGTTACACTGAAGCTTTCTTT
.	TRBV7-9	TRBJ2-5	TRBD2	CASSLRREGKETQYF	TGTGCCAGCAGCTTAAGACGGGAGGGGAAAGAGACCCAGTACTTC
.	TRBV5-1	TRBJ2-1	.	CASTPSGTNNNEQFF	TGCGCCAGCACCCCCTCCGGCACCAACAACAATGAGCAGTTCTTC